Listed here are 31 T cell receptor beta chains from one sample, sequenced in a study of shared clonotypes between healthy human individuals. Only in-frame clones appear in the TCRdb table, and some are missing; sequencing was by immunoSEQ multiplex PCR. The sample consists of around 440,000 clones, 75% to 80% of them appearing once. Material for sequencing was PBMCs. The receptors were gathered from a woman in her 40s in good health. Some clones in this sample may be carry-over from other donors' samples.

The genes are TRBV6-8 and TRBJ1-4, with D possibly TRBD1 on 6 matching bases. The CDR3 is made up of 16 amino acids. V lost 8 bases, J lost 2 bases, and 18 bases lay in between. Germline CDR1 is MNHGY and CDR2 is SAAAGT. Here the CDR3 DNA reads TGTGCCAGCGGAGCCTCCCCAGGGGTGACTAATGAAAAACTGTTTTTT. It specifies CASGASPGVTNEKLFF.

The V gene is TRBV28, the J gene TRBJ2-7; D call uncertain. Germline V gene sequence: CDR1 MDHEN, CDR2 SYDVKM. Trimming cost V 2 bases and J 0 bases, with 11 bases left between them. The length of the CDR3 is 15 residues. CDR3 sequence reads: CASSLTDTISYEQYF. The CDR3 DNA reads as TGTGCCAGCAGTTTAACAGACACGATCTCCTACGAGCAGTACTTC.

V usage is TRBV28 and J usage is TRBJ2-5, with unresolved D. This CDR3 has 11 amino acids. Germline CDR1 MDHEN, CDR2 SYDVKM. With 1 base removed from V and 5 bases from J, the gap between germline ends came to 2 bases. The CDR3: CASSLSETQYF. For the CDR3, the DNA is TGTGCCAGCAGTTTATCTGAGACCCAGTACTTC.

This chain connects TRBV30 to TRBJ1-1; 7 positions agree with TRBD1. The CDR3 runs to 15 residues. Germline V gene sequence: CDR1 GTSNPN, CDR2 SVGIG (reference sequence). V was clipped by 4 bases and J by 0 bases; unmatched bases: 8. This CDR3 reads CAWNHRGALNTEAFF. For the CDR3, the DNA is TGTGCCTGGAATCACAGGGGCGCCCTGAACACTGAAGCTTTCTTT.

The V and J genes are TRBV5-4 and TRBJ2-5; weak D call: TRBD1 (7 bases). The germline gives CDR1 SGHNT, CDR2 YYREEE (reference sequence). This CDR3 contains 16 residues. Trimming cost V 4 bases and J 1 base, with 17 bases left between them. The CDR3 loop reads CASSTSRDRSQETQYF. DNA for the CDR3: TGTGCCAGCAGCACTAGCCGGGACAGAAGCCAAGAGACCCAGTACTTC.

The chain combines TRBV28 with TRBJ2-2; the D is unclear. The germline V gene has CDR1 MDHEN and CDR2 SYDVKM. Deletions cut 3 bases from V and 5 bases from J, with 4 bases between. The CDR3 has 12 residues. CDR3 in DNA: TGTGCCAGCAGTTTCCAAACCGGGGAGCTGTTTTTT. This gives the protein CASSFQTGELFF.

V and J are TRBV5-5 and TRBJ2-7; TRBD1 is a possible D gene (6 bases). The germline V and J ends were trimmed by 5 bases and 0 bases, with 15 bases remaining between them. The CDR3 consists of 15 residues. Germline CDR1 is SGHKS and CDR2 is YYEKEE (reference sequence). The CDR3: CASRVGQQSSYEQYF. The CDR3 nucleotides are TGTGCCAGCAGGGTAGGACAGCAAAGCTCCTACGAGCAGTACTTC. The variable domain in full, completed from reference TRBV5-5 and TRBJ2-7, reads DAGVTQSPTHLIKTRGQQVTLRCSPISGHKSVSWYQQVLGQGPQFIFQYYEKEERGRGNFPDRFSARQFPNYSSELNVNALLLGDSALYLCASRVGQQSSYEQYFGPGTRLTVT.

To note about this clone: A read error is likely here: a far larger clone is one base away. The V call is TRBV30, the J call TRBJ2-7; D not certain. In germline, CDR1 is GTSNPN, CDR2 SVGIG (reference sequence). This CDR3 has 14 amino acids. CDR3 loop: CAWSLRNPYYEQCF. CDR3 nucleotide sequence: TGTGCCTGGAGTTTGAGGAACCCTTACTACGAGCAGTGCTTC.

To note about this clone: It may be a read error: a sequence one base away is much more abundant. This chain connects TRBV11-3 to TRBJ2-5, with D possibly being TRBD1 or TRBD2 (5 bases each). This CDR3 has 13 amino acids. V lost 4 bases and J 1 base, leaving 7 bases between the germline ends. In germline, CDR1 is SGHNT, CDR2 YENEEA. CDR3 DNA: TGTGCCAGCAGCTCCGGGGCCCAAGAGACCCAGTACTTC. Residues: CASSSGAQETQYF.

The V gene is TRBV2, the J gene TRBJ2-1; D assignment may be TRBD1 or TRBD2 (5 bases each). The ends were cut back, 1 base at V and 2 bases at J, with 9 bases in the middle. CDR3 length: 15 amino acids. The germline gives CDR1 SNHLY, CDR2 FYNNEI. CDR3 sequence (DNA): TGTGCCAGCAGTGAAGGGGGGAGTGCCTACAATGAGCAGTTCTTC. The encoded protein is CASSEGGSAYNEQFF.

This chain connects TRBV4-1 to TRBJ1-3; D is undetermined. The ends were cut back, 1 base at V and 0 bases at J, with 7 bases in the middle. The CDR3 is 15 amino acids. Germline V gene lookup returns CDR1 MGHRA and CDR2 YSYEKL. CDR3 sequence reads: CASSQVVFSGNTIYF. The DNA for the CDR3 is TGCGCCAGCAGCCAAGTGGTCTTCTCTGGAAACACCATATATTTT.

This clone was detected only a few times. The rearrangement links TRBV11-3 to TRBJ2-2; D could derive from TRBD1 or TRBD2 (6 bases each). The CDR3 runs 14 residues. The germline V gene encodes CDR1 SGHNT and CDR2 YENEEA. V gave up 5 bases and J gave up 4 bases, with 11 bases separating them. This CDR3 is CASSPGGSTGELFF. The CDR3, as DNA: TGTGCCAGCAGCCCCGGGGGCTCCACCGGGGAGCTGTTTTTT.

V is TRBV7-3 and J is TRBJ2-1; 8 bases map to TRBD1. Germline V gene data show CDR1 as SGHTA and CDR2 as FQGTGA. V lost 1 base, J lost 4 bases, and 6 bases stayed unmatched. The CDR3 runs 16 residues. The CDR3 is CASSLIGTGGYNEQFF. As DNA, the CDR3 is TGTGCCAGCAGCTTAATCGGTACAGGGGGGTACAATGAGCAGTTCTTC.

The genes are TRBV27 and TRBJ2-3; 7 nucleotides agree with TRBD2. CDR3 length equals 14 residues. J gave up 2 bases and V 5 bases, and 4 bases lay outside the gene matches. CDR1 is MNHEY and CDR2 is SMNVEV in the germline V gene (reference sequence). CDR3 bases: TGTGCCAGCAGTAGCGGGATCCACACAGATACGCAGTATTTT. Protein sequence: CASSSGIHTDTQYF.

This clone has only a few counts. The chain couples TRBV19 to TRBJ1-6, with TRBD1 identical over 8 bases. Germline CDR1 LNHDA, CDR2 SQIVND (reference sequence). With 5 bases clipped from V and 9 bases from J, the junction kept 3 bases outside the gene matches. This CDR3 spans 13 amino acids. Here the CDR3 reads CASSEDRASPLHF. The CDR3 DNA reads TGTGCCAGTAGTGAGGACAGGGCTTCACCCCTCCACTTT.

Comments on this clone: With only one base between it and a far larger clone, this is likely a read error. Other DNA sequences from this sample encode an identical CDR3 as well. The chain links TRBV18 to TRBJ2-6, with 11 positions matching TRBD2. Germline V gene lookup returns CDR1 KGHSH and CDR2 LQKENI. The CDR3 is made up of 19 amino acids. V trimming: 1 base; J trimming: 1 base; junction bases outside the gene matches: 6. CDR3 protein: CASSPLALAGGSGANVLTF. The CDR3 DNA reads TGTGCCAGCTCACCACTCGCATTAGCGGGAGGGTCTGGGGCCAACGTCCTGACTTTC.

This chain uses TRBV7-9 with TRBJ2-6, with D unclear. CDR1 and CDR2 (germline): SEHNR, FQNEAQ (reference sequence). The length of the CDR3 is 15 residues. The V end lost 7 bases, the J end lost 0 bases, and 10 bases lay between the germline ends. The CDR3 is CASTSYSSGANVLTF. DNA for the CDR3: TGTGCCAGCACCTCCTACAGCTCTGGGGCCAACGTCCTGACTTTC.

The chain recombines TRBV4-2 with TRBJ2-1; 8 nucleotides align to TRBD2. Germline V gives CDR1 LGHNA, CDR2 YNFKEQ. This CDR3 spans 15 amino acids. V shed 1 base and J 5 bases; nucleotides not matched to a gene: 4. The CDR3 protein is CASSQGLAPNNEQFF. Here the CDR3 DNA reads TGTGCCAGCAGCCAAGGACTAGCGCCTAACAATGAGCAGTTCTTC.

V gene TRBV10-3 combines with J gene TRBJ1-1, with unresolved D. This CDR3 has 12 amino acids. V lost 6 bases to trimming and J lost 6 bases, with 11 bases between them. CDR1 is ENHRY and CDR2 is SYGVKD in the germline V gene. The CDR3 sequence is CAIRGAGSEAFF. The CDR3 nucleotides are TGTGCCATCAGAGGAGCGGGCTCTGAAGCTTTCTTT.

The chain is built from TRBV7-9 and TRBJ2-1; D not certain. Germline V gene sequence: CDR1 SEHNR, CDR2 FQNEAQ (reference sequence). The CDR3 loop spans 15 amino acids. V was shortened by 2 bases and J by 4 bases, with 12 bases between the two germline ends. The CDR3 reads CASSLLGGVYNEQFF. In nucleotides, the CDR3 is TGTGCCAGCAGCTTATTGGGCGGAGTGTACAATGAGCAGTTCTTC.

The chain couples TRBV27 to TRBJ2-7; TRBD1 is a possible D gene (5 bases). The V and J ends lost 6 bases and 3 bases respectively, with 9 bases between them. The CDR3 is 12 amino acids. Germline assignment: CDR1 MNHEY and CDR2 SMNVEV (reference sequence). CDR3 loop: CASRDNGYEQYF. The DNA for the CDR3 is TGTGCCAGCAGGGACAACGGCTACGAGCAGTACTTC.

The chain recombines TRBV25-1 with TRBJ2-5, with D possibly matching TRBD2 (7 bases). Trimming removed 2 bases from V and 2 bases from J, with 15 bases in between. CDR3 length equals 16 residues. The germline gives CDR1 MGHDK, CDR2 SYGVNS. The CDR3 is CASSERRGGVQETQYF. The CDR3 DNA sequence: TGTGCCAGCAGTGAAAGGAGGGGGGGGGTACAAGAGACCCAGTACTTC. The variable domain in full, with the rest retrieved from reference TRBV25-1 and TRBJ2-5, is EADIYQTPRYLVIGTGKKITLECSQTMGHDKMYWYQQDPGMELHLIHYSYGVNSTEKGDLSSESTVSRIRTEHFPLTLESARPSHTSQYLCASSERRGGVQETQYFGPGTRLLVL.

The rearrangement links TRBV5-1 to TRBJ2-1; TRBD2 matches at 16 bases. CDR3 length: 19 amino acids. The trim removed 4 bases at V and 5 bases at J, leaving 12 bases unmatched. Germline values: CDR1 SGHRS, CDR2 YFSETQ. CDR3 DNA sequence: TGCGCCAGCAGCCTACTCGGGACTAGCGGGAGGGGGTCAAACAATGAGCAGTTCTTC. Residues: CASSLLGTSGRGSNNEQFF. Using reference TRBV5-1 and TRBJ2-1 for the parts outside the CDR3, the full variable domain is KAGVTQTPRYLIKTRGQQVTLSCSPISGHRSVSWYQQTPGQGLQFLFEYFSETQRNKGNFPGRFSGRQFSNSRSEMNVSTLELGDSALYLCASSLLGTSGRGSNNEQFFGPGTRLTVL.

V is TRBV7-3 and J is TRBJ2-3, with D unresolved. Looked up from germline, CDR1 is SGHTA and CDR2 is FQGTGA. Trimming took off 5 bases at V and 5 bases at J, with 11 bases between the two ends. This CDR3 has 13 amino acids. DNA for the CDR3: TGTGCCAGCAGCAGAATACTGAGAGATACGCAGTATTTT. This translates into CASSRILRDTQYF.

The gene calls are TRBV7-9 and TRBJ2-1; D gene ambiguous. CDR1 SEHNR and CDR2 FQNEAQ come from the germline V gene (reference sequence). Trimming removed 1 base at V and 6 bases at J, with 7 bases between. The CDR3 consists of 13 residues. The CDR3 coding sequence is TGTGCCAGCAGCTTAGTTAGTTTCAATGAGCAGTTCTTC. Translating it yields CASSLVSFNEQFF.

This chain uses TRBV28 with TRBJ1-2; the match to TRBD1 covers 7 bases. V gave up 4 bases and J gave up 3 bases; unmatched junction bases: 2. Germline lookup yields CDR1 MDHEN and CDR2 SYDVKM. The CDR3 is 13 residues long. Written as DNA, the CDR3 is TGTGCCAGCAGTTCGGGACAGCACTATGGCTACACCTTC. Translated: CASSSGQHYGYTF.

V is TRBV9 and J is TRBJ1-1; weak D call: TRBD1 (6 bases). This CDR3 spans 15 amino acids. Trimming shortened V by 4 bases and J by 7 bases, and 20 bases separated the two germline ends. The germline gives CDR1 SGDLS, CDR2 YYNGEE. The CDR3 reads CASSPYTGTVIEAFF. CDR3 sequence (DNA): TGTGCCAGCAGCCCTTACACAGGGACGGTCATTGAAGCTTTCTTT.

This clone was recorded many times. The V and J genes are TRBV4-3 and TRBJ2-1; D uncertain. The V end was cut by 0 bases, the J end by 6 bases, with 9 bases between. The CDR3 runs to 14 residues. In germline, CDR1 is LGHNA, CDR2 YSLEER. CDR3 DNA sequence: TGCGCCAGCAGCCAAGATTTAACAGTCAATGAGCAGTTCTTC. This sequence encodes CASSQDLTVNEQFF.

Many counts were recorded for this clone. The same CDR3 arises from other DNA sequences in this sample as well. The V call is TRBV30, the J call TRBJ1-2; D unclear. Trimming removed 0 bases from V and 4 bases from J, with 9 bases in between. CDR1 GTSNPN and CDR2 SVGIG come from the germline V gene (reference sequence). The CDR3 has 13 residues. Here the CDR3 DNA reads TGTGCCTGGAGTGTTCACAGAACCTATGGCTACACCTTC. It is translated as CAWSVHRTYGYTF.

Comment on this clone: Distinct nucleotide sequences in the sample also encode this CDR3. The V gene is TRBV28, the J gene TRBJ2-7, with TRBD1 matching 8 bases. The CDR3 is made up of 15 amino acids. From germline, CDR1 is MDHEN and CDR2 SYDVKM. With V trimmed by 2 bases and J by 1 base, 4 bases remained unmatched. The CDR3 nucleotides are TGTGCCAGCAGTTTAGCTGGACAGGGATCCTACGAGCAGTACTTC. Its translation is CASSLAGQGSYEQYF. The full variable domain, rest sourced from reference TRBV28 and TRBJ2-7, is DVKVTQSSRYLVKRTGEKVFLECVQDMDHENMFWYRQDPGLGLRLIYFSYDVKMKEKGDIPEGYSVSREKKERFSLILESASTNQTSMYLCASSLAGQGSYEQYFGPGTRLTVT.

A note on this clone: Other DNA sequences in the sample encode the same CDR3. V is TRBV13 and J is TRBJ2-7; tentatively, D is TRBD1 or TRBD2 (5 bases each). The CDR3 is 14 amino acids. V dropped 4 bases and J dropped 0 bases, with 10 bases sitting between them. CDR1 and CDR2 from the germline V gene are PRHDT and FYEKMQ (reference sequence). CDR3 DNA sequence: TGTGCCAGCAGCTCCGGGACGCCCTCCTACGAGCAGTACTTC. This gives the protein CASSSGTPSYEQYF.